Detailed here is one T cell receptor (beta chain). The sample belongs to a study of blood T cell repertoires in COVID-19. Looking at the study overall: The United States, Italy and Spain provided the acute and convalescent COVID-19 samples. T cells, B-cell-depleted T cells, or PBMCs provided the cDNA or gDNA that served as material.

Germline V gene lookup returns CDR1 MDHEN and CDR2 SYDVKM. With V trimmed by 5 bases and J by 0 bases, 11 bases remained unmatched. The CDR3 is made up of 18 amino acids. In the source study's methods: Scientists estimated how many nucleated cells there were by amplifying reference gene primers. Here immunoSEQ multiplex PCR was the method, and the copy in TCRdb shows in-frame clones only, minus some. That table furnishes V, J and clone size, whereas the DNA furnished D and trimming. The sample holds 300,000 to 450,000 clones, 85% seen once. The receptor was isolated from a woman under 30 with acute or convalescent COVID-19. This chain connects TRBV28 to TRBJ2-3, with 10 bases that match TRBD2. The sample consisted of peripheral blood. The CDR3 is CASSTLAGVGVSTDTQYF. The CDR3 DNA follows: TGTGCCAGCAGTACGCTAGCGGGAGTAGGTGTGAGCACAGATACGCAGTATTTT.